This T cell receptor beta chain was sequenced during a study of blood T cell repertoires in COVID-19. Study background: Samples taken during acute and convalescent COVID-19 were collected in the United States, Italy and Spain.

The count of this clone is one. The CDR3 has 11 amino acids. Per germline, CDR1 DFQATT and CDR2 SNEGSKA (reference sequence). V shed 7 bases and J shed 5 bases, with 11 bases lying between them. Authors' data handling: Reference gene primer amplification in the assay estimated nucleated cell counts. Sequencing was performed with immunoSEQ multiplex PCR; in TCRdb, only in-frame clones are kept and a portion is missing. V and J calls and clone size follow that table, whereas D and trimming were derived from the DNA. The table lists 25,000 to 35,000 clones, about 84% of them singletons. The sequenced material came from peripheral blood. V usage is TRBV20-1 and J usage is TRBJ1-1; D is perhaps TRBD1 (6 bases). This clonotype originated in a woman in her fifties or sixties with acute or convalescent COVID-19. The CDR3 bases are TGCAGTGTTGACAGGTTGACTGAAGCTTTCTTT. Translation gives CSVDRLTEAFF.